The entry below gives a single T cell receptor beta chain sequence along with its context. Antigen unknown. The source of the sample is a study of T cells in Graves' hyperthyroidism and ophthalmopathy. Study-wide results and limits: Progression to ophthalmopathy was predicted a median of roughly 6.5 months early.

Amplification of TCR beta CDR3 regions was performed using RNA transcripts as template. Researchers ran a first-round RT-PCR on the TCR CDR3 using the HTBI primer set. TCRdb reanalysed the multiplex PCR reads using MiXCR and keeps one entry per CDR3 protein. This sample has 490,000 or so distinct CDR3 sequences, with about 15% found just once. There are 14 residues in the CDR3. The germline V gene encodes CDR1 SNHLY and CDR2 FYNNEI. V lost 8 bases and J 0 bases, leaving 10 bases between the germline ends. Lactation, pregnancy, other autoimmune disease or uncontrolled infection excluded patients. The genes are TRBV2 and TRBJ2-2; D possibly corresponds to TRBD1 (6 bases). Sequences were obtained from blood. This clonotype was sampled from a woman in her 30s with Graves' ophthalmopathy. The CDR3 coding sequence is TGTGCCAGCGGCGGACAGACGAACACCGGGGAGCTGTTTTTT. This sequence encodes CASGGQTNTGELFF.